These 22 T cell receptor beta chains were sequenced from one sample in a study of response to subunit inactivated influenza vaccine. In TCRdb, the RT-PCR reads were re-called with MiXCR into one record per CDR3 protein. The table shows under 950,000 distinct CDR3 sequences, with 21% occurring only once. Here the sequenced sample was PBMCs from blood, taken 5 days after vaccination. Receptors were obtained from a man aged 45-60 years who received an inactivated influenza vaccine.

This chain uses TRBV27 with TRBJ2-1, with D perhaps TRBD1 or TRBD2 (5 bases each). The CDR3 spans 16 residues. Trimming shortened V by 3 bases and J by 0 bases, and 12 bases separated the two germline ends. CDR1 is MNHEY, CDR2 SMNVEV, per germline (reference sequence). In nucleotides, the CDR3 is TGTGCCAGCAGTTTCTTGGGACGCTCCTCCTACAATGAGCAGTTCTTC. It codes for CASSFLGRSSYNEQFF.

The chain links TRBV20-1 to TRBJ2-1; D is possibly TRBD1 (5 bases). Trimming removed 2 bases from V and 8 bases from J, with 7 bases in between. The CDR3 length is 11 residues. The germline CDR1 and CDR2 sequences are DFQATT and SNEGSKA (reference sequence). The CDR3 is CSARRGYEQFF. The CDR3 DNA reads TGCAGTGCTAGAAGGGGTTATGAGCAGTTCTTC.

The J gene is TRBJ2-1, the V gene TRBV11-2; 9 bases fit TRBD2. Trimming took 4 bases from V and 5 from J; bases not matched to a gene: 9. Germline CDR1 is SGHAT and CDR2 is FQNNGV. The CDR3 runs 16 residues. CDR3 nucleotides: TGTGCCAGCAGCTCGCCCAGACTAGCGGACAACAATGAGCAGTTCTTC. Residues: CASSSPRLADNNEQFF.

This clonotype was observed a handful of times. V gene TRBV6-5 combines with J gene TRBJ1-6; a possible D gene is TRBD1 (5 bases). This CDR3 comprises 12 residues. Germline V gene lookup returns CDR1 MNHEY and CDR2 SVGAGI. Deletions cut 6 bases from V and 9 bases from J, with 9 bases between. In nucleotides, the CDR3 is TGTGCCAGCAGAGACAGAGTTTCACCCCTCCACTTT. This translates into CASRDRVSPLHF.

This clonotype was detected only a few times. The chain carries TRBV5-1 and TRBJ2-7, with 7 positions matching TRBD1. This CDR3 region has 14 residues. Looked up from germline, CDR1 is SGHRS and CDR2 is YFSETQ. Unmatched junction bases numbered 7, after V lost 4 bases and J lost 3 bases. CDR3 in amino acids: CASSPTGTVYEQYF. CDR3 nucleotide sequence: TGCGCCAGCAGCCCCACCGGGACAGTCTACGAGCAGTACTTC.

The sample holds many counts of this clonotype. The CDR3, as DNA: TGCAGTGCTAGAGCTTCACTACGGGCCGAGCAGTACTTC. Encoded protein: CSARASLRAEQYF. This chain connects TRBV20-1 to TRBJ2-7; D uncertain. The CDR3 is 13 residues long. V lost 1 base and J 6 bases, leaving 13 bases between the germline ends. In germline, CDR1 is DFQATT, CDR2 SNEGSKA (reference sequence).

This clonotype was detected only a few times. The chain uses TRBV20-1 and TRBJ2-3; D tentatively fits TRBD1 or TRBD2 (5 bases each). Germline V lookup: CDR1 DFQATT, CDR2 SNEGSKA (reference sequence). V dropped 7 bases and J dropped 0 bases, with 23 bases sitting between them. The CDR3 length is 17 residues. As DNA, the CDR3 is TGCAGTGGGCAGTCGGGGCAAATACTTTCTAGCACAGATACGCAGTATTTT. Amino acids: CSGQSGQILSSTDTQYF.

This clonotype was detected only a few times. The chain employs TRBV7-2 and TRBJ2-7; a possible D gene is TRBD1 (5 bases). This CDR3 has 14 amino acids. Germline values: CDR1 SGHTA, CDR2 FQGNSA. With 3 bases removed from V and 5 bases from J, the gap between germline ends came to 14 bases. CDR3 region: CASSFFQGPNEQYF. The CDR3 DNA follows: TGTGCCAGCAGCTTTTTTCAGGGCCCCAACGAGCAGTACTTC.

V and J are TRBV6-2 or TRBV6-3 and TRBJ2-5; D is uncertain. The length of the CDR3 is 15 residues. Germline-derived CDR1 and CDR2 are MNHEY and SVGEGT. V lost 0 bases to trimming and J lost 1 base, with 9 bases between them. CDR3 sequence: CASSYSVWFQETQYF. The CDR3 coding sequence is TGTGCCAGCAGTTACTCCGTCTGGTTCCAAGAGACCCAGTACTTC.

V is TRBV18 and J is TRBJ2-7; 9 bases line up with TRBD1. CDR1 is KGHSH and CDR2 is LQKENI in the germline V gene. The V gene end was trimmed by 6 bases and the J gene end by 0 bases; junction bases not matched to a gene: 9. The CDR3 has 16 residues. In DNA form, the CDR3 reads TGTGCCAGCTCGCCAGTACCGGGACAGGGCTCCTACGAGCAGTACTTC. It yields the protein CASSPVPGQGSYEQYF.

V is TRBV30 and J is TRBJ1-5; no definite D call. With 1 base removed from V and 4 bases from J, the gap between germline ends came to 8 bases. The CDR3 runs to 13 residues. Looked up from germline, CDR1 is GTSNPN and CDR2 is SVGIG (reference sequence). CDR3 sequence reads: CAWSDRSNQPQHF. CDR3 nucleotides: TGTGCCTGGAGTGATAGGAGTAATCAGCCCCAGCATTTT.

The rearrangement uses TRBV19 and TRBJ2-2; D might be TRBD2 (5 bases). V was shortened by 0 bases and J by 1 base, with 12 bases between the two germline ends. Germline CDR1 LNHDA, CDR2 SQIVND (reference sequence). The CDR3 runs to 17 residues. CDR3 in amino acids: CASSIDPSRMNTGELFF. CDR3 nucleotides: TGTGCCAGTAGTATAGACCCTAGCCGAATGAACACCGGGGAGCTGTTTTTT.

This clonotype was observed a handful of times. The chain has TRBV20-1 and TRBJ2-1; 8 bases agree with TRBD2. This CDR3 spans 13 amino acids. The germline CDR1 and CDR2 sequences are DFQATT and SNEGSKA (reference sequence). With V trimmed by 5 bases and J by 2 bases, 2 bases remained unmatched. Here the CDR3 reads CSAAGGTYNEQFF. In DNA form, the CDR3 reads TGCAGTGCTGCGGGAGGTACCTACAATGAGCAGTTCTTC.

This clonotype has only a few counts. J is TRBJ2-1 and V is TRBV29-1; D remains ambiguous. Germline CDR1 reads SQVTM; CDR2 reads ANQGSEA. Trimming removed 6 bases at V and 11 bases at J, with 17 bases between. This CDR3 has 12 amino acids. CDR3 nucleotides: TGCAGCGTACTCTCCGGGTCCAACCAGCAGTTCTTC. Protein: CSVLSGSNQQFF.

This chain uses TRBV2 with TRBJ1-1; D is possibly TRBD1 (6 bases). Trimming removed 3 bases at V and 0 bases at J, with 8 bases between. Germline lookup yields CDR1 SNHLY and CDR2 FYNNEI. The CDR3 has 14 amino acids. The CDR3 coding sequence is TGTGCCAGCAGTGACAGGGGTATGAACACTGAAGCTTTCTTT. Residues: CASSDRGMNTEAFF.

The rearrangement uses TRBV5-1 and TRBJ1-1, with D maybe TRBD1 (6 bases). This CDR3 has 15 amino acids. Germline V gene data show CDR1 as SGHRS and CDR2 as YFSETQ. Trimming shortened V by 0 bases and J by 5 bases, and 14 bases separated the two germline ends. CDR3 nucleotide sequence: TGCGCCAGCAGCTTGGCGGGGGGCGCAGGAACTGAAGCTTTCTTT. Residues: CASSLAGGAGTEAFF.

This clonotype was seen a handful of times. The rearrangement uses TRBV10-3 and TRBJ2-1; 7 nucleotides align to TRBD1. Per germline, CDR1 ENHRY and CDR2 SYGVKD. The trim removed 0 bases at V and 2 bases at J, leaving 10 bases unmatched. The CDR3 has 18 residues. CDR3 sequence: CAISESATGDSPYNEQFF. CDR3 coding DNA: TGTGCCATCAGTGAGTCGGCCACCGGGGACAGTCCCTACAATGAGCAGTTCTTC.

This clonotype is medium-sized within its sample. The chain combines TRBV9 with TRBJ2-2; 7 positions agree with TRBD2. CDR1 and CDR2 (germline): SGDLS, YYNGEE. CDR3 length: 14 amino acids. J was trimmed by 7 bases and V by 2 bases; bases with no gene match: 5. The CDR3 here is CASSVGLDGGELFF. The CDR3 DNA is TGTGCCAGCAGCGTTGGACTAGACGGCGGGGAGCTGTTTTTT.

This clonotype showed up just a few times. The chain recombines TRBV24-1 with TRBJ2-1, with TRBD2 matching 12 bases. This CDR3 is 18 amino acids long. The ends lost 4 bases at V and 0 bases at J; junction bases unmatched: 6. CDR1 is KGHDR, CDR2 SFDVKD, per germline. This CDR3 reads CATSEPETSGSSYNEQFF. The CDR3 DNA sequence: TGTGCCACCAGTGAACCGGAGACTAGCGGGAGCTCCTACAATGAGCAGTTCTTC.

This sequence joins TRBV7-9 and TRBJ1-4; 7 positions agree with TRBD1. The CDR3 extends over 15 amino acids. The V and J ends lost 5 bases and 4 bases, in that order; junction bases with no gene match: 7. Germline values: CDR1 SEHNR, CDR2 FQNEAQ (reference sequence). The CDR3 loop reads CASSRLTGINEKLFF. The CDR3 bases are TGTGCCAGCAGCCGCTTGACAGGGATTAATGAAAAACTGTTTTTT.

This clonotype has more than one count but fewer than ten. The chain joins TRBV20-1 to TRBJ1-1, with 7 bases identical to TRBD1. The length of the CDR3 is 14 residues. CDR1 and CDR2 from the germline V gene are DFQATT and SNEGSKA (reference sequence). Trimming cost V 2 bases and J 4 bases; bases outside gene matches: 7. In DNA, the CDR3 is TGCAGTGCTAGACCAACGACAGGGATCACTGAAGCTTTCTTT. Translated: CSARPTTGITEAFF.

The chain carries TRBV6-5 and TRBJ1-2, with D hard to call. Germline V gene lookup returns CDR1 MNHEY and CDR2 SVGAGI. Trimming pared 2 bases from V and 8 bases from J, leaving 12 bases between. This CDR3 spans 13 amino acids. The CDR3 loop reads CASSYGRSQGYTF. DNA for the CDR3: TGTGCCAGCAGTTACGGAAGGAGTCAGGGCTACACCTTC.